This T cell receptor beta chain was captured by sequencing in a study of T cell changes during pregnancy in multiple sclerosis. Only in-frame clones appear in the TCRdb table, and some are missing; sequencing was by immunoSEQ multiplex PCR. The table records 45,000 to 60,000 clones, more than 90% of them present only once. The sequencing used CD8+ T cells from peripheral blood mononuclear cells, collected before pregnancy. The sequence came from a female donor with multiple sclerosis, enrolled in a pregnancy study.

The CDR3 loop is CASSLVIAYEQYF. DNA for the CDR3: TGTGCCAGCAGCTTAGTCATTGCCTACGAGCAGTACTTC. The chain has TRBV11-2 and TRBJ2-7; no reliable D call. V was pared by 1 base and J by 2 bases, with 6 bases between. The CDR3 has 13 residues. The V gene's germline CDR1 is SGHAT and CDR2 FQNNGV.